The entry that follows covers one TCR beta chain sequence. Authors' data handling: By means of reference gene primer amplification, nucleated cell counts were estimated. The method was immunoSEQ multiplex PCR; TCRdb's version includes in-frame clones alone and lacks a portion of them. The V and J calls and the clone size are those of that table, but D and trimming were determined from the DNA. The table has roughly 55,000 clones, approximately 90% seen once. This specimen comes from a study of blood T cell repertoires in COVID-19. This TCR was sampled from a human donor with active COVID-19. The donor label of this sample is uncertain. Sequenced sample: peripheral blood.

CDR3 sequence (DNA): TGTGCCAGCAGCCCCGGGACTAGCGGGCTCACAGATACGCAGTATTTT. Protein: CASSPGTSGLTDTQYF. The V gene is TRBV6-6, the J gene TRBJ2-3, with TRBD2 matching over 12 bases. V lost 6 bases to trimming and J lost 2 bases; unmatched junction nucleotides: 6. Germline V gene data show CDR1 as MNHNY and CDR2 as SVGAGI (reference sequence). This CDR3 contains 16 residues.